The present entry profiles one T cell receptor beta chain with its context. How the authors handled the data: Reference gene primer amplification gave nucleated cell count estimates. This table comes from immunoSEQ multiplex PCR, and its TCRdb copy is limited to in-frame clones, with some not included. The DNA was the basis for D and trimming; V, J and clone size are from that table. This sample has more than 90,000 clones, with about nine tenths found just once. This CDR3 spans 16 amino acids. CDR1 is SGHVS and CDR2 is FQNEAQ in the germline V gene. V was cut by 0 bases and J by 0 bases, with 11 bases left in between. The data were obtained in a study of blood T cell repertoires in COVID-19. As for the study in general: Samples of COVID-19 (acute and convalescent) were obtained from the United States, Italy and Spain. Nucleic acid was either cDNA or gDNA, and it came from T cells, B-cell-depleted T cells, or PBMCs.

The specimen was peripheral blood. The receptor was derived from a man between 40 and 49 years old with acute or convalescent COVID-19. The chain joins TRBV7-8 to TRBJ1-1; D may be TRBD1 (6 bases). The CDR3 reads CASSLAAGALNTEAFF. For the CDR3, the DNA is TGTGCCAGCAGCTTAGCGGCAGGGGCCCTGAACACTGAAGCTTTCTTT.